Below, 27 T cell receptor beta chains from the same sample are listed, as sequenced in a study of T cell changes during pregnancy in multiple sclerosis. The method was immunoSEQ multiplex PCR; TCRdb's version includes in-frame clones alone and lacks a portion of them. The repertoire includes about 59,000 clones, about 93% of them detected once, and around 2.5% sits in the top ten. Sequenced material: CD8+ T cells from peripheral blood mononuclear cells, taken in the third trimester of pregnancy. These receptors originate from a female donor with multiple sclerosis, enrolled in a pregnancy study.

The chain couples TRBV6-1 to TRBJ1-5; TRBD1 aligns across 8 bases. The CDR3 totals 15 residues. V lost 8 bases and J lost 0; bases outside the gene matches: 6. In germline, CDR1 is MNHNS, CDR2 SASEGT. CDR3 sequence: CASEDRDYSNQPQHF. The CDR3 DNA follows: TGTGCCAGCGAGGACAGGGATTATAGCAATCAGCCCCAGCATTTT.

This clone turned up a few times. The chain couples TRBV18 to TRBJ1-4; 8 positions match TRBD1. The length of the CDR3 is 17 residues. Trimming at V came to 3 bases and at J to 3 bases, leaving 9 bases not matched to a gene. CDR1 and CDR2 from the germline V gene are KGHSH and LQKENI. CDR3 sequence reads: CASSPGLRGLANEKLFF. CDR3 coding DNA: TGTGCCAGCTCACCTGGACTCAGGGGGCTTGCTAATGAAAAACTGTTTTTT.

The chain recombines TRBV12-5 with TRBJ2-7; D uncertain. Germline CDR1 reads LGHNT; CDR2 reads FRNRAP. The CDR3 spans 9 residues. Written as DNA, the CDR3 is TGTGCCCCGCGCGGCGAGCAGTACTTC. Its translation is CAPRGEQYF. Together with reference TRBV12-5 and TRBJ2-7, the CDR3 gives the full variable domain: DARVTQTPRHKVTEMGQEVTMRCQPILGHNTVFWYRQTMMQGLELLAYFRNRAPLDDSGMPKDRFSAEMPDATLATLKIQPSEPRDSAVYFCAPRGEQYFGPGTRLTVT.

The rearrangement links TRBV6-5 to TRBJ2-3; 7 nucleotides agree with TRBD2. Germline CDR1 is MNHEY and CDR2 is SVGAGI. The CDR3 is 12 amino acids. The V gene end was trimmed by 4 bases and the J gene end by 5 bases; junction bases not matched to a gene: 0. The CDR3 protein is CASSWEGDTQYF. The CDR3, as DNA: TGTGCCAGCAGTTGGGAGGGAGATACGCAGTATTTT.

The V and J genes are TRBV4-1 and TRBJ2-7, with 10 bases aligning to TRBD1. Germline CDR1 MGHRA, CDR2 YSYEKL. After removal of 5 bases from V and 3 bases from J, the junction contained 7 bases not matched to a gene. This CDR3 is built from 15 residues. The CDR3 region has the DNA TGCGCCAGCAGCTCCCGACAGGGGGCCGGCTACGAGCAGTACTTC. The encoded protein is CASSSRQGAGYEQYF.

As to this clone: One junction end disagrees with the germline gene, perhaps due to a read error. The gene calls are TRBV7-9 and TRBJ1-1, with 8 bases aligning to TRBD1. This CDR3 is 15 amino acids long. Germline CDR1 SEHNR, CDR2 FQNEAQ (reference sequence). The CDR3 bases are TGTGCCAGCAGCTCAAAGCAGGGGGCGGCGTCTGAAGTTTTCTTT. It codes for CASSSKQGAASEVFF.

This chain connects TRBV10-2 to TRBJ2-7, with 7 bases identical to TRBD1. The CDR3 covers 13 residues. V dropped 8 bases and J dropped 2; count of bases not matched to a gene: 6. The germline gives CDR1 WSHSY, CDR2 SAAADI. Here the CDR3 reads CASCPGQAYEQYF. CDR3 nucleotides: TGCGCCAGCTGCCCAGGACAGGCCTACGAGCAGTACTTC.

The chain has TRBV19 and TRBJ1-1; D is possibly TRBD1 (6 bases). CDR3 length: 13 residues. Germline CDR1 LNHDA, CDR2 SQIVND (reference sequence). Trimming left V 3 bases short and J 13 bases short, with 18 bases between. The CDR3 here is CASSMGSGAQGFF. In DNA, the CDR3 is TGTGCCAGTAGTATGGGGTCAGGGGCTCAAGGTTTCTTT.

This clone has just one count. The rearrangement uses TRBV13 and TRBJ2-5; 8 bases are shared with TRBD2. This CDR3 region has 15 residues. Germline V lookup: CDR1 PRHDT, CDR2 FYEKMQ (reference sequence). V trimming: 3 bases; J trimming: 0 bases; junction bases outside the gene matches: 3. Here the CDR3 DNA reads TGTGCCAGCAGCTTTCGCGGGAGGTACCAAGAGACCCAGTACTTC. Protein sequence: CASSFRGRYQETQYF.

The V gene is TRBV27, the J gene TRBJ2-1; TRBD2 agrees at 9 bases. J was trimmed by 6 bases and V by 7 bases; bases with no gene match: 7. This CDR3 is built from 14 residues. Germline V gene data show CDR1 as MNHEY and CDR2 as SMNVEV (reference sequence). CDR3 sequence: CASTVAGVVNEQFF. CDR3 bases: TGTGCCAGCACAGTAGCGGGAGTGGTCAATGAGCAGTTCTTC.

This clone was found once. The CDR3 DNA reads as TGTGCCAGCAGCTTAGGGGACAGCTACGAGCAGTACTTC. Amino acids: CASSLGDSYEQYF. The rearrangement joins TRBV7-7 to TRBJ2-7; 7 bases line up with TRBD1. The V gene end was trimmed by 1 base and the J gene end by 3 bases; junction bases not matched to a gene: 0. The CDR3 length is 13 residues. Germline lookup yields CDR1 SSHAT and CDR2 FNYEAQ (reference sequence).

V usage is TRBV28 and J usage is TRBJ1-4; 9 positions match TRBD1. The CDR3 spans 17 residues. In germline, CDR1 is MDHEN, CDR2 SYDVKM. V dropped 6 bases and J dropped 0; count of bases not matched to a gene: 8. The CDR3 reads CASRDLGTGPTNEKLFF. In nucleotides, the CDR3 is TGTGCCAGCAGGGACCTCGGGACAGGGCCAACTAATGAAAAACTGTTTTTT.

This rearrangement joins TRBV9 to TRBJ2-7, with a tentative D call TRBD2 (6 bases). Trimming pared 0 bases from V and 2 bases from J, leaving 12 bases between. The CDR3 spans 15 residues. Germline CDR1 SGDLS, CDR2 YYNGEE. CDR3 DNA: TGTGCCAGCAGCGTAGGGTCGGGAGTGGCCTACGAGCAGTACTTC. Residues: CASSVGSGVAYEQYF.

This chain links TRBV5-4 with TRBJ2-7; 8 bases are shared with TRBD2. CDR1 SGHNT and CDR2 YYREEE come from the germline V gene (reference sequence). The CDR3 loop spans 14 amino acids. After removal of 3 bases from V and 3 bases from J, the junction contained 5 bases not matched to a gene. CDR3 nucleotides: TGTGCCAGCAGCTCCTGGACTAGCAACTACGAGCAGTACTTC. Protein sequence: CASSSWTSNYEQYF. The full variable domain, in which reference TRBV5-4 and TRBJ2-7 provide the parts outside the CDR3, is ETGVTQSPTHLIKTRGQQVTLRCSSQSGHNTVSWYQQALGQGPQFIFQYYREEENGRGNFPPRFSGLQFPNYSSELNVNALELDDSALYLCASSSWTSNYEQYFGPGTRLTVT.

J is TRBJ2-3 and V is TRBV7-3; TRBD1 agrees at 8 bases. Germline CDR1 and CDR2: SGHTA and FQGTGA. Losses at the gene ends were 3 bases for V and 4 bases for J; bases not matched to a gene: 6. The CDR3 contains 15 residues. CDR3 nucleotides: TGTGCCAGCAGCTTTGGACAGGGTGGCGCAGATACGCAGTATTTT. As protein: CASSFGQGGADTQYF.

The chain carries TRBV6-1 and TRBJ2-6; possibly TRBD2 for D (6 bases). This CDR3 comprises 16 residues. V lost 2 bases and J 4 bases, leaving 12 bases between the germline ends. CDR1 and CDR2 from the germline V gene are MNHNS and SASEGT. This chain's CDR3 is CASSEWGGEGANVLTF. CDR3 sequence (DNA): TGTGCCAGCAGTGAATGGGGAGGCGAAGGGGCCAACGTCCTGACTTTC.

The V gene is TRBV10-3, the J gene TRBJ2-1; the D gene is possibly TRBD2 (5 bases). Germline assignment: CDR1 ENHRY and CDR2 SYGVKD. V lost 3 bases, J lost 7 bases, and 16 bases lay in between. This CDR3 contains 15 residues. The CDR3 here is CAISDGADSKNEQFF. The CDR3, as DNA: TGTGCCATCAGTGATGGAGCGGACTCAAAGAATGAGCAGTTCTTC.

V gene TRBV21-1 combines with J gene TRBJ2-7; the table's D call TRBD1 went unverified against the DNA. TRBV21-1 is noted as a pseudogene. The CDR3 sequence is 16 residues long. The CDR3 sequence is CASSKEEGTVYYEQYF. DNA of the CDR3: TGTGCCAGCAGCAAAGAGGAAGGGACAGTTTACTACGAGCAGTACTTC.

This chain links TRBV19 with TRBJ1-1; D ambiguous. The CDR3 loop spans 12 amino acids. Deletions cut 6 bases from V and 1 base from J, with 6 bases between. The germline CDR1 and CDR2 sequences are LNHDA and SQIVND (reference sequence). The CDR3 loop reads CASSTRNTEAFF. CDR3 nucleotides: TGTGCCAGTAGCACCAGGAACACTGAAGCTTTCTTT.

The chain has TRBV5-1 and TRBJ1-1; a possible D gene is TRBD1 (6 bases). CDR1 SGHRS and CDR2 YFSETQ come from the germline V gene. V dropped 3 bases and J dropped 1 base, with 7 bases sitting between them. The CDR3 loop spans 13 amino acids. CDR3 amino acids: CASSSGQNTEAFF. Written as DNA, the CDR3 is TGCGCCAGCAGCTCGGGACAGAACACTGAAGCTTTCTTT.

V gene TRBV5-1 combines with J gene TRBJ1-1, with 9 positions matching TRBD1. This CDR3 is 13 amino acids long. The germline V gene has CDR1 SGHRS and CDR2 YFSETQ. J gave up 5 bases and V 5 bases, and 4 bases lay outside the gene matches. In DNA, the CDR3 is TGCGCCAGCAGGACAGGGGGAGGGACTGAAGCTTTCTTT. Translation: CASRTGGGTEAFF.

This chain connects TRBV5-4 to TRBJ2-3; TRBD1 aligns across 7 bases. Looked up from germline, CDR1 is SGHNT and CDR2 is YYREEE (reference sequence). The ends lost 2 bases at V and 4 bases at J; junction bases unmatched: 10. The CDR3 has 16 residues. The CDR3 sequence: CASSLFTGERADTQYF. CDR3 DNA: TGTGCCAGCAGCTTATTTACAGGGGAACGGGCAGATACGCAGTATTTT.

This chain links TRBV28 with TRBJ2-1; D is possibly TRBD1 (5 bases). CDR1 and CDR2 from the germline V gene are MDHEN and SYDVKM. Trimming took off 2 bases at V and 1 base at J, with 9 bases between the two ends. The CDR3 contains 15 residues. CDR3 sequence (DNA): TGTGCCAGCAGTTTAGGTAGGGGATCCTACAATGAGCAGTTCTTC. The encoded protein is CASSLGRGSYNEQFF.

This chain joins TRBV15 and TRBJ1-2; 7 nucleotides agree with TRBD1. The ends lost 5 bases at V and 5 bases at J; junction bases unmatched: 14. The CDR3 is 16 residues long. The germline CDR1 and CDR2 sequences are LNHNV and YYDKDF (reference sequence). The chain's CDR3 is CATSPRTGAAVYGYTF. CDR3 sequence (DNA): TGTGCCACCAGCCCCAGAACAGGGGCCGCTGTGTATGGCTACACCTTC.

In its sample, this clone was seen a few times. The chain combines TRBV6-1 with TRBJ1-4; TRBD1 agrees at 8 bases. Germline CDR1 reads MNHNS; CDR2 reads SASEGT. The CDR3 has 14 amino acids. V lost 3 bases and J lost 7; bases outside the gene matches: 4. In nucleotides, the CDR3 is TGTGCCAGCAGTGATGGACAGGGATCTGAAAAACTGTTTTTT. It specifies CASSDGQGSEKLFF.

The rearrangement joins TRBV19 to TRBJ2-7, with 9 nucleotides matching TRBD1. Germline V CDR1 and CDR2: LNHDA, SQIVND (reference sequence). Unmatched junction bases numbered 7, after V lost 8 bases and J lost 5 bases. This CDR3 is 13 amino acids long. The CDR3 protein is CASSTGGRNEQYF. CDR3 in DNA: TGTGCCAGTTCCACAGGGGGCCGCAACGAGCAGTACTTC.

This clone was observed a handful of times. The chain couples TRBV4-1 to TRBJ1-5; D is unclear. The CDR3 loop spans 15 amino acids. With 4 bases removed from V and 3 bases from J, the gap between germline ends came to 13 bases. Germline V gene lookup returns CDR1 MGHRA and CDR2 YSYEKL. CDR3 sequence reads: CASSPREASNQPQHF. CDR3 nucleotide sequence: TGCGCCAGCAGCCCTAGGGAGGCTTCCAATCAGCCCCAGCATTTT.